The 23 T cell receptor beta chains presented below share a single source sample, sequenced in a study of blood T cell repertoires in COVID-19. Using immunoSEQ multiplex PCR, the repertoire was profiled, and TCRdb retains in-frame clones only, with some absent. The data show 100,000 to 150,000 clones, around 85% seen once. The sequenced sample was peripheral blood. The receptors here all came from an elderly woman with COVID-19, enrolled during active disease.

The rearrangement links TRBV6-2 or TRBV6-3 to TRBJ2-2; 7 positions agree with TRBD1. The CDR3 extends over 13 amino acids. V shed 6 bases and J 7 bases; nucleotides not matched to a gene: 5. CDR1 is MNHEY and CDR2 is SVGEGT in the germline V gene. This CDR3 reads CASSRGGIGELFF. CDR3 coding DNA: TGTGCCAGCAGCCGAGGGGGCATCGGGGAGCTGTTTTTT.

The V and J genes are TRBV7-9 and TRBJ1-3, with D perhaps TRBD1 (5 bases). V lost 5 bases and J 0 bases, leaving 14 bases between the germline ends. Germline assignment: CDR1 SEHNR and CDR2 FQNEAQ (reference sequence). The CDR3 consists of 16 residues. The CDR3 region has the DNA TGTGCCAGCAGCGGCGGGACGGAGAGCTCTGGAAACACCATATATTTT. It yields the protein CASSGGTESSGNTIYF.

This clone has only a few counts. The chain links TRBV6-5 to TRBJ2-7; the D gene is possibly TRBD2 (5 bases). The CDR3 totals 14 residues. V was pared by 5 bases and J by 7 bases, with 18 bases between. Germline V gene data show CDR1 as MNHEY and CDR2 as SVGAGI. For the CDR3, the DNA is TGTGCCAGCAGTCGCGACGGGGTGGTGGGGGAGCAGTACTTC. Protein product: CASSRDGVVGEQYF.

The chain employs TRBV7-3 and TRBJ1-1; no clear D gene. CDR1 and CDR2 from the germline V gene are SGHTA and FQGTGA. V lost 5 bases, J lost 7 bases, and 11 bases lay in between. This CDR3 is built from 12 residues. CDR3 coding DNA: TGTGCCAGCAGCCTGGGCCTGGGTGAAGCTTTCTTT. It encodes CASSLGLGEAFF. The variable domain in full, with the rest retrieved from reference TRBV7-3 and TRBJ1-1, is GAGVSQTPSNKVTEKGKYVELRCDPISGHTALYWYRQSLGQGPEFLIYFQGTGAADDSGLPNDRFFAVRPEGSVSTLKIQRTERGDSAVYLCASSLGLGEAFFGQGTRLTVV.

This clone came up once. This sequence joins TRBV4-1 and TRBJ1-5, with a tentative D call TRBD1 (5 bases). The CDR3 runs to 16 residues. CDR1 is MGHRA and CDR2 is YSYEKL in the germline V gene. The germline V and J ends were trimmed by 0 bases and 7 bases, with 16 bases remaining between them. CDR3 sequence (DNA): TGCGCCAGCAGCCAAGACCCGGGCCGACCAGGGCAGCCCCAGCATTTT. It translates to CASSQDPGRPGQPQHF.

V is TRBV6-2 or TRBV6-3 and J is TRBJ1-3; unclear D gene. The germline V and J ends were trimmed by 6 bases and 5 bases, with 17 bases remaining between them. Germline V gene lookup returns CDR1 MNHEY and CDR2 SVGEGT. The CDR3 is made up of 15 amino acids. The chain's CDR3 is CASSGGSVSRNTIYF. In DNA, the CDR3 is TGTGCCAGCAGCGGAGGGAGCGTTTCCAGAAACACCATATATTTT.

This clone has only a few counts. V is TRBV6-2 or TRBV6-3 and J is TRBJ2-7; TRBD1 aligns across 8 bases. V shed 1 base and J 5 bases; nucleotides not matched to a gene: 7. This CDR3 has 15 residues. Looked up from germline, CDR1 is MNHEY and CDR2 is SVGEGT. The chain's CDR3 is CASSYWGQARDEQYF. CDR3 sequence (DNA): TGTGCCAGCAGTTACTGGGGACAGGCTCGGGACGAGCAGTACTTC.

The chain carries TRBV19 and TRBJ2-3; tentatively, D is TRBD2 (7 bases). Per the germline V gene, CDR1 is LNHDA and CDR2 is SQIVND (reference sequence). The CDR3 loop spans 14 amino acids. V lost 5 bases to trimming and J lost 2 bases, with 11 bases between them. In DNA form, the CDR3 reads TGTGCCAGTAGTGGGGGGGCACCCACAGATACGCAGTATTTT. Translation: CASSGGAPTDTQYF.

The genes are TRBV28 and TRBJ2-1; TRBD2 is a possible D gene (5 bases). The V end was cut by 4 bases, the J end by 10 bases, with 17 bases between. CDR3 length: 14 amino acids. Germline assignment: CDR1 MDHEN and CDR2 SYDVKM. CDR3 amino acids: CASSSGSYGGEQFF. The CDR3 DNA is TGTGCCAGCAGTTCCGGGTCCTACGGCGGGGAGCAGTTCTTC.

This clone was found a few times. The DNA of the CDR3 is TGCGCCAGCAGCTTTGGGACAGGGGGCAATCAGCCCCAGCATTTT. Its protein is CASSFGTGGNQPQHF. The rearrangement uses TRBV5-1 and TRBJ1-5, with TRBD1 identical over 10 bases. CDR3 length: 15 amino acids. The V gene end was trimmed by 2 bases and the J gene end by 2 bases; junction bases not matched to a gene: 1. Germline V gene data show CDR1 as SGHRS and CDR2 as YFSETQ.

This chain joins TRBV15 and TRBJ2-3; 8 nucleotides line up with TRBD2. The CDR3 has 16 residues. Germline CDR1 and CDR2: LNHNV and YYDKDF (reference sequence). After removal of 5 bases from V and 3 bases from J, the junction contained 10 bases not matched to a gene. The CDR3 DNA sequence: TGTGCCACCAGCGGTCGTCGGGAGGGCCGGACAGATACGCAGTATTTT. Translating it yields CATSGRREGRTDTQYF.

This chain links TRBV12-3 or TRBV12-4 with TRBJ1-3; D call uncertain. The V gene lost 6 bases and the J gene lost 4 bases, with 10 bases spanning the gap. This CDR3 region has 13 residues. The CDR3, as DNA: TGTGCCAGCAGAAGCAGGCTGGGAAACACCATATATTTT. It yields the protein CASRSRLGNTIYF.

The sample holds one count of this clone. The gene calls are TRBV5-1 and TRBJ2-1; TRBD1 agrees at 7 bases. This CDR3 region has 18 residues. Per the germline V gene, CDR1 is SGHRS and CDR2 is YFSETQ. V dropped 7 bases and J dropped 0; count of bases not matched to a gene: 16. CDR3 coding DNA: TGCGCCAGCGCCCAGGGACAGATATCGGGCCGCTCCTACAATGAGCAGTTCTTC. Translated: CASAQGQISGRSYNEQFF.

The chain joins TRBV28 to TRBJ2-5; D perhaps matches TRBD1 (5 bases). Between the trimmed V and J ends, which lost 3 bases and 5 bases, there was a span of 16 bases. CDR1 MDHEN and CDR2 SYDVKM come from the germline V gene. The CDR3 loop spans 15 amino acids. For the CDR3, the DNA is TGTGCCAGCAGTTTTGGGCTCACAGGCGTGGAGACCCAGTACTTC. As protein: CASSFGLTGVETQYF.

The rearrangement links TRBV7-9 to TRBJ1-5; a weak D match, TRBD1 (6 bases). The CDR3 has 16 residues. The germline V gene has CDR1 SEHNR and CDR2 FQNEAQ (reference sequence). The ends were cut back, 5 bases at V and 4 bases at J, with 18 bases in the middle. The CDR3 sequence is CASSTSGGGGNQPQHF. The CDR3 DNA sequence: TGTGCCAGCAGCACCTCCGGGGGAGGGGGGAATCAGCCCCAGCATTTT. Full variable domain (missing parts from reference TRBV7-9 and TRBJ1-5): DTGVSQNPRHKITKRGQNVTFRCDPISEHNRLYWYRQTLGQGPEFLTYFQNEAQLEKSRLLSDRFSAERPKGSFSTLEIQRTEQGDSAMYLCASSTSGGGGNQPQHFGDGTRLSIL.

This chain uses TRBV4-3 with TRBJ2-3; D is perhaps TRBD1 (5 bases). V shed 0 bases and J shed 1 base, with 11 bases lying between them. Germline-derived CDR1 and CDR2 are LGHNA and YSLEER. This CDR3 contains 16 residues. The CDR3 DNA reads TGCGCCAGCAGCCAAGAGCAGGGAACCGGCACAGATACGCAGTATTTT. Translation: CASSQEQGTGTDTQYF.

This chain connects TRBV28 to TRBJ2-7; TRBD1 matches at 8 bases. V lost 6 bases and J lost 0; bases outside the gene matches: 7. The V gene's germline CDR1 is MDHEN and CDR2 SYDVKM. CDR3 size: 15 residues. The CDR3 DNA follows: TGTGCCAGCAGCAAGACAGGGGTGAGCTCCTACGAGCAGTACTTC. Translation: CASSKTGVSSYEQYF.

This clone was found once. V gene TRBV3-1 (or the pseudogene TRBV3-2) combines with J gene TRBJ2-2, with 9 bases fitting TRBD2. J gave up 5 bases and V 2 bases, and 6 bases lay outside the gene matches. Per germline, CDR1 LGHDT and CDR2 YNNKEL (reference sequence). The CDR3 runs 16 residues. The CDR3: CASSQLAGAYTGELFF. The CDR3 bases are TGTGCCAGCAGCCAATTAGCGGGAGCTTATACCGGGGAGCTGTTTTTT.

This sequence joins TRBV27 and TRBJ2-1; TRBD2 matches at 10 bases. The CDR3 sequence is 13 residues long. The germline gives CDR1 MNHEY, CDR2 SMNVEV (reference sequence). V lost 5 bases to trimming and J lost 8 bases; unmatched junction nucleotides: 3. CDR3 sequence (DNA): TGTGCCAGCAGTCTAGCGGGAGTCCATGAGCAGTTCTTC. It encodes CASSLAGVHEQFF.

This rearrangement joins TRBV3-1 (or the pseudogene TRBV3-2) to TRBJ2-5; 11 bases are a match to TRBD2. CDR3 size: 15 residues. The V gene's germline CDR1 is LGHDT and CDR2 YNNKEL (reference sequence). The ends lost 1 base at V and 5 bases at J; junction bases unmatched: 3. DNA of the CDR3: TGTGCCAGCAGCCAAGGTGGGACTAGCGGTGAGACCCAGTACTTC. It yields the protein CASSQGGTSGETQYF.

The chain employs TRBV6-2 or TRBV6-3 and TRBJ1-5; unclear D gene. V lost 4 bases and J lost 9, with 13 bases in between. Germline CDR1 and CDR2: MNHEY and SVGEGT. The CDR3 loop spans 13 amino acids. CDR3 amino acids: CASSSLEFGPQHF. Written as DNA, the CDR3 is TGTGCCAGCAGTTCCCTTGAGTTCGGGCCCCAGCATTTT.

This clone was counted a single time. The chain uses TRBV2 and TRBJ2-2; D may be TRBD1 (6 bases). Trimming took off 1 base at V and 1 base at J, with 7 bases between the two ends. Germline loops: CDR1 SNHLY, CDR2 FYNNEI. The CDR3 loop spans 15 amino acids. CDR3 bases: TGTGCCAGCAGTGAAGGGACAGTGAACACCGGGGAGCTGTTTTTT. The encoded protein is CASSEGTVNTGELFF.

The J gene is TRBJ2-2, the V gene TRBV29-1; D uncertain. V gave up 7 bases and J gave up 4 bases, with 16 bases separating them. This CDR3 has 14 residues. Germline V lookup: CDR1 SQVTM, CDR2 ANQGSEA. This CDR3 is CSASPVSGTGELFF. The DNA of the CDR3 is TGCAGCGCGAGCCCGGTTTCGGGCACCGGGGAGCTGTTTTTT.